These 3 T cell receptor beta chains came from one sample sequenced in a study of blood T cell repertoires in COVID-19. TCRdb keeps only in-frame clones here, not all; method: immunoSEQ multiplex PCR. The sample has about 28,000 clones; roughly nine tenths are singletons. Sequencing was carried out using peripheral blood. The receptors come from a man in his sixties with active COVID-19.

The rearrangement joins TRBV9 to TRBJ2-1, with 15 positions matching TRBD2. The V gene end was trimmed by 1 base and the J gene end by 0 bases; junction bases not matched to a gene: 5. The CDR3 has 19 amino acids. The V gene's germline CDR1 is SGDLS and CDR2 YYNGEE. As DNA, the CDR3 is TGTGCCAGCAGCGTAACCCCGGGACTAGCGGGGGGCTCCTACAATGAGCAGTTCTTC. Its protein is CASSVTPGLAGGSYNEQFF.

The chain combines TRBV2 with TRBJ2-5; 8 bases map to TRBD2. V was clipped by 0 bases and J by 4 bases; unmatched bases: 4. The CDR3 extends over 15 amino acids. Germline V gene sequence: CDR1 SNHLY, CDR2 FYNNEI. The CDR3 loop reads CASSEAGTRGETQYF. In nucleotides, the CDR3 is TGTGCCAGCAGTGAAGCGGGGACTAGGGGAGAGACCCAGTACTTC.

This chain connects TRBV6-6 to TRBJ1-1; no definite D call. V lost 0 bases, J lost 4 bases, and 12 bases lay in between. This CDR3 is 15 amino acids long. Germline values: CDR1 MNHNY, CDR2 SVGAGI (reference sequence). The CDR3: CASSYSALGGTEAFF. DNA of the CDR3: TGTGCCAGCAGTTACTCTGCACTGGGAGGCACTGAAGCTTTCTTT.